This T cell receptor beta chain was retrieved from a study of T cell repertoires in ileal Crohn's disease. For the study at large: Postoperative therapy was given to about half: approximately 10 thiopurines, around 18 anti-TNF agents.

TCRdb's copy holds only in-frame clones and misses some; the assay was immunoSEQ multiplex PCR. This table has 55,000 to 65,000 clones, roughly nine tenths appearing once. Trimming removed 5 bases from V and 5 bases from J; junction bases left unmatched: 3. The CDR3 totals 13 residues. Germline V lookup: CDR1 SGHDT, CDR2 YYEEEE. The time point here: neoterminal ileum biopsy at postoperative endoscopy, about 6 months after surgery. Study-wide findings and caveats: All patients with clonality above 26.8% had endoscopic recurrence.

As to this clone: Its cognate antigen is unknown.

The receptor was derived from an adult with Crohn's disease. The sequencing input was ileal tissue. The chain carries TRBV5-6 and TRBJ2-5; 10 nucleotides agree with TRBD1. CDR3 amino acids: CASSRTGGETQYF. In DNA form, the CDR3 reads TGTGCCAGCAGTCGGACAGGGGGGGAGACCCAGTACTTC.